The following is a TCR beta chain sequence with its context. The sample holds a few counts of this clonotype. Which antigen it targets is not known. The input lacks base qualities; no much larger clone sits a single base away. The data were obtained in a study of read filtering for tumor transcriptome and immune sequencing (dated by TCRdb to 2020 to 2021). With regard to the full study: The cohort was composed of about 18 male and over 13 female patients, with a mean age of about 65 years and an age range of about 47 to 85. Under revised international staging, about eight patients fell into R-ISS I, approximately 15 into R-ISS II and over 5 into R-ISS III. Whole-transcriptome libraries were prepared with the TruSeq RNA Access Library Prep Kit after DNase treatment. TCR repertoires obtained by targeted immune repertoire sequencing and by bulk whole-transcriptome sequencing performed on the same bone marrow samples were compared. Per sample, about 4.05 to 10.27 million TCR-region mapped reads were obtained with IR-seq, compared with only about 80 to 1,300 with RNA-seq. One main goal was a read-filtering strategy for immune repertoire data, in particular deciding whether clonotypes backed by only one read should be removed.

The study at large found these results: In IR-seq, approximately 82% of clonotypes but approximately 3.7% of total reads were represented by single-read clonotypes, whereas in RNA-seq, 74.6% of clonotypes and about 46% of reads were represented by single-read clonotypes. The sorted CD138-negative fraction was not purified T cells but a mixed bone marrow immune population. Removing single-read clonotypes increased the correlation between IR-seq and RNA-seq shared clonotype proportions. IR-seq captured clonotypes at much higher depth and more reliably than RNA-seq, and smaller IR-seq throughput sufficed to identify most shared clonotypes.

Every patient had bone marrow sampled at the time of active disease. Bone marrow mononuclear cells were isolated by Ficoll-Hypaque density gradient centrifugation. To remove myeloma plasma cells, the cells were labeled with CD138 magnetic microbeads on a MACS separator, and CD138-negative cells were then collected by negative selection. Purity of the isolated cells was checked by flow cytometry on an Attune NxT using CD138 antibodies. Total RNA was extracted with TRIzol reagent and quantified with a NanoDrop spectrophotometer. For each patient, the CD138-negative bone marrow sample underwent paired RNA-seq and IR-seq. The Immunoverse kit was used to build TCR libraries from 400 ng RNA, with molecular barcoded adaptors covering alpha/delta and beta/gamma chains. TCR library preparation was performed with the same RNA that was used for transcriptome sequencing. Sequencing of the TCR libraries was done on an Illumina HiSeq 4000 with 2 x 150 cycles. The study's own analysis went as follows. TCR reads were aligned to human V, D, J and C references and assembled into CDR3 clonotypes with MiXCR, including quality filtering and error correction. The tcR package in R was used for analysis of clonotype counts and gene usage diversity. Raw mapping reads were checked after the RNA-seq reads had been mapped by STAR aligner version 2.5.3a onto the human GRCh37 genome. IR-seq fastq files were randomly downsampled with Seqtk 1.3 to test the effect of sequencing depth on detected clonotypes. The raw public reads went through TCRdb reprocessing: fastp at Q25, MiXCR clone calling, in-frame beta chains kept. All rows with the same CDR3 protein become a single entry with the most common DNA and genes. TCRdb's processing, not the study's, gives the V and J calls here. Across this sample there are tens of thousands of distinct CDR3 sequences, with around 19% seen only once. The biggest ten clones account for about 11% of the sample.

This receptor was obtained from a donor over 35 with multiple myeloma. The sample was a population of CD138-negative cells sorted from bone marrow. The sample's cell subset or site label, decoded: bone marrow mononuclear cells depleted of CD138+ plasma/myeloma cells by negative magnetic selection.

The CDR3 in this case is CASSLDPAPGDAFF. Here is the DNA: TGCGCCAGCAGCTTGGACCCGGCGCCCGGGGACGCTTTCTTT. The sequence links TRBV5-1 to TRBJ1-1, with TRBD1 tentatively as D gene (5 bases match). Trimming at the junction amounts to 0 bases on V and 11 bases on J, and the germline ends lie 17 bases apart. CDR1 and CDR2 are drawn from the germline V gene: SGHRS, YFSETQ. There are 14 amino acids in the CDR3, from cysteine to phenylalanine inclusive. Left in the record is the CDR3 DNA by itself, 42 bases read in frame from the first base.